This T cell receptor (beta chain) originates from a study of blood T cell repertoires in COVID-19. In the study overall: Sites in the United States, Italy and Spain provided acute and convalescent COVID-19 samples.

Trimming removed 1 base at V and 2 bases at J, with 21 bases between. The CDR3 is made up of 18 amino acids. Germline CDR1 reads SGHVS; CDR2 reads FNYEAQ. TCRdb's table, derived via immunoSEQ multiplex PCR, lists solely in-frame clones and lacks some. The table includes 210,000 or so clones, more than 80% detected once. This clone was detected once. Recovered participants had two consecutive negative NP/OP PCR tests, healthcare professional clearance, or symptom resolution. The origin of this receptor is a man in his sixties who had recovered from COVID-19. This rearrangement joins TRBV7-6 to TRBJ2-7; D might be TRBD1 (6 bases). The specimen sequenced was PBMCs or T cells enriched from blood (not recorded which). Here the CDR3 DNA reads TGTGCCAGCAGCTTAGGCCGGGACACACGGTGGGCTACCTACGAGCAGTACTTC. Its translation is CASSLGRDTRWATYEQYF.